The sequence of this TCR beta chain was determined in a study of T cell responses to AZD1222 COVID-19 vaccine. Whole-study results and caveats: Clonal diversity was possibly underestimated; the donors were predominantly white British and more often female.

Here immunoSEQ multiplex PCR was the method, and the copy in TCRdb shows in-frame clones only, minus some. The sample has around 65,000 clones, around three quarters seen once. Turning to this clone: What it recognizes is unknown.

The CDR3 sequence is 13 residues long. Deletions cut 3 bases from V and 3 bases from J, with 9 bases between. Germline V lookup: CDR1 LNHDA, CDR2 SQIVND (reference sequence). The sample consisted of peripheral blood, taken on day 0 of AZD1222 vaccination. This rearrangement joins TRBV19 to TRBJ2-7; no reliable D call. This clonotype was sampled from an adult in good health. The CDR3 spells CASSMGWFYEQYF. The CDR3, as DNA: TGTGCCAGTAGTATGGGTTGGTTCTACGAGCAGTACTTC.